These 2 T cell receptor beta chains originate from one sample sequenced in a study of T cells in tumors after PD-1 blockade. Data came from immunoSEQ multiplex PCR; TCRdb stores just in-frame clones and leaves some out. This table has 1,500 to 2,000 clones, roughly 75% appearing once. Specimen: tumor tissue, collected after anti-PD-1 treatment. All receptors derive from a human donor with basal cell carcinoma.

The chain uses TRBV5-4 and TRBJ2-7; the D is unclear. Germline CDR1 reads SGHNT; CDR2 reads YYREEE (reference sequence). The CDR3 consists of 13 residues. V gave up 1 base and J gave up 7 bases, with 12 bases separating them. The CDR3, as DNA: TGTGCCAGCAGCTTGTACTGGAATAGAGAGCAGTACTTC. This encodes CASSLYWNREQYF.

This sequence joins TRBV6-1 and TRBJ2-1; D might be TRBD2 (5 bases). Germline V gives CDR1 MNHNS, CDR2 SASEGT. The germline V and J ends were trimmed by 0 bases and 10 bases, with 16 bases remaining between them. The CDR3 is made up of 15 amino acids. The CDR3 is CASSEAGLGKGEQFF. The CDR3 DNA follows: TGTGCCAGCAGTGAAGCCGGACTCGGAAAGGGCGAGCAGTTCTTC.